This TCR beta chain derives from a study of T cell clonality in common variable immunodeficiency. Regarding the study as a whole: Compared with controls, CVID subjects had fewer shared TCRbeta clones. In common variable immunodeficiency, TCR beta chains reportedly carried fewer deletions and N-nucleotide insertions.

CVID and control samples used equivalent genomic DNA input. Using immunoSEQ multiplex PCR, the repertoire was profiled, and TCRdb retains in-frame clones only, with some absent. This sample has about 47,000 clones and no singletons, with just over 2% in the ten largest. Each donor provided about 5 to 9 ml of heparinized whole blood. In its sample, this clone was seen many times. Its antigen is unidentified. Read coverage stops 3 residues before the CDR3 terminus; the germline J gene supplies the remainder. This CDR3 has 13 amino acids. V shed 1 base and J 8 bases; nucleotides not matched to a gene: 2. Germline assignment: CDR1 GTSNPN and CDR2 SVGIG (reference sequence).

This receptor was obtained from a person aged 18 to 75 in good health. The sequencing input was peripheral blood mononuclear cells. V and J are TRBV30 and TRBJ1-6, with 7 nucleotides matching TRBD1. CDR3 loop: CAWSDQGDSPLHF. The sequenced CDR3 bases are TGTGCCTGGAGTGATCAGGGGGATTCACCC.